This passage covers 22 T cell receptor beta chains from one sample sequenced in a study of control samples from healthy donors and cancer patients. Method: immunoSEQ multiplex PCR; TCRdb's copy keeps in-frame clones and lacks some. The table lists approximately 150,000 clones, around 92% of them singletons, with approximately 8% in the top ten. The sample taken for sequencing was PBMCs. The receptor source for this set is a man between 50 and 59 years old with head and neck cancer.

The DNA of the CDR3 is TGTGCCAGCAGCTTTGGACTCACCACAGATACGCAGTATTTT. Its protein product is CASSFGLTTDTQYF. The J gene is TRBJ2-3, the V gene TRBV7-9; D might be TRBD2 (5 bases). The V end was cut by 3 bases, the J end by 2 bases, with 9 bases between. The CDR3 is 14 amino acids. CDR1 is SEHNR, CDR2 FQNEAQ, per germline (reference sequence).

This chain uses TRBV4-1 with TRBJ2-7; 10 bases agree with TRBD2. The germline V gene has CDR1 MGHRA and CDR2 YSYEKL. Losses at the gene ends were 3 bases for V and 5 bases for J; bases not matched to a gene: 7. CDR3 length: 15 amino acids. The CDR3 loop is CASSQASGSIHEQYF. DNA for the CDR3: TGCGCCAGCAGCCAGGCTAGCGGGAGCATCCACGAGCAGTACTTC.

V gene TRBV19 combines with J gene TRBJ2-3; tentatively, D is TRBD2 (7 bases). CDR1 and CDR2 (germline): LNHDA, SQIVND (reference sequence). Deletions cut 4 bases from V and 0 bases from J, with 14 bases between. The CDR3 is 16 amino acids. The CDR3 sequence is CASSNPGGPSTDTQYF. CDR3 nucleotides: TGTGCCAGTAGTAATCCCGGGGGGCCAAGCACAGATACGCAGTATTTT.

The rearrangement joins TRBV10-3 to TRBJ1-1; 7 nucleotides align to TRBD1. CDR1 is ENHRY and CDR2 is SYGVKD in the germline V gene. The V segment lost 0 bases and the J segment 1 base; nucleotides outside the gene matches: 5. This CDR3 is built from 16 residues. CDR3 in DNA: TGTGCCATCAGTGAGTCAATCGGACAGGCGAACACTGAAGCTTTCTTT. Encoded protein: CAISESIGQANTEAFF.

The rearrangement links TRBV7-3 to TRBJ1-2; unclear D gene. The V and J ends lost 5 bases and 1 base respectively, with 11 bases between them. Germline V gene lookup returns CDR1 SGHTA and CDR2 FQGTGA. This CDR3 has 14 residues. CDR3 region: CASSPEGLNYGYTF. The CDR3 DNA is TGTGCCAGCAGCCCCGAGGGTCTTAACTATGGCTACACCTTC.

The chain has TRBV28 and TRBJ2-7; D is unclear. Per the germline V gene, CDR1 is MDHEN and CDR2 is SYDVKM. V was clipped by 6 bases and J by 2 bases, with 14 bases between them. The length of the CDR3 is 14 residues. This CDR3 is CASSRNLPPYEQYF. The CDR3 DNA reads as TGTGCCAGCAGCCGCAACCTTCCCCCCTACGAGCAGTACTTC.

V and J are TRBV10-2 and TRBJ2-1; 9 positions match TRBD2. V lost 10 bases to trimming and J lost 0 bases; unmatched junction nucleotides: 16. The CDR3 sequence is 18 residues long. Germline V gives CDR1 WSHSY, CDR2 SAAADI. The chain's CDR3 is CATKSGRRDGSSYNEQFF. In nucleotides, the CDR3 is TGCGCCACAAAAAGCGGGAGGAGGGATGGGAGCTCCTACAATGAGCAGTTCTTC.

This rearrangement joins TRBV6-5 to TRBJ1-5, with D unresolved. Between the trimmed V and J ends, which lost 2 bases and 7 bases, there was a span of 12 bases. Per the germline V gene, CDR1 is MNHEY and CDR2 is SVGAGI. The CDR3 is 14 amino acids. The CDR3 coding sequence is TGTGCCAGCAGTTACGTGGGAGTCGGGCAGCCCCAGCATTTT. Amino acid sequence: CASSYVGVGQPQHF.

The rearrangement uses TRBV10-1 and TRBJ2-1, with no clear D. The V end was cut by 5 bases, the J end by 5 bases, with 10 bases between. This CDR3 is built from 13 residues. Per germline, CDR1 WNHNN and CDR2 SYGVQD (reference sequence). CDR3 sequence reads: CASSLGIDNEQFF. The CDR3 DNA reads TGCGCCAGCAGTTTAGGGATAGACAATGAGCAGTTCTTC.

The genes are TRBV9 and TRBJ1-1; perhaps TRBD1 as D (6 bases). Germline V gene data show CDR1 as SGDLS and CDR2 as YYNGEE. Between the trimmed V and J ends, which lost 3 bases and 7 bases, there was a span of 19 bases. The CDR3 covers 15 residues. The CDR3 reads CASSADNRAPHEAFF. The CDR3 bases are TGTGCCAGCAGCGCGGACAACAGGGCCCCCCATGAAGCTTTCTTT.

The chain uses TRBV19 and TRBJ1-4; 7 bases agree with TRBD1. Germline CDR1 and CDR2: LNHDA and SQIVND (reference sequence). J was trimmed by 7 bases and V by 4 bases; bases with no gene match: 9. This CDR3 region has 15 residues. The CDR3 reads CASSTQGDPGEKLFF. In DNA, the CDR3 is TGTGCCAGTAGTACCCAGGGGGACCCCGGTGAAAAACTGTTTTTT.

This rearrangement joins TRBV5-1 to TRBJ2-4, with 10 bases aligning to TRBD1. Germline CDR1 is SGHRS and CDR2 is YFSETQ. The CDR3 runs to 16 residues. The J segment lost 6 bases and the V segment lost 4 bases, leaving 10 bases of the junction unmatched. CDR3 nucleotide sequence: TGCGCCAGCAGCAACAAAGTCCGGGACAGGGGAAACATTCAGTACTTC. This gives the protein CASSNKVRDRGNIQYF.

This chain joins TRBV7-2 and TRBJ1-5, with TRBD1 matching over 8 bases. The CDR3 sequence is 13 residues long. Germline assignment: CDR1 SGHTA and CDR2 FQGNSA. V lost 6 bases and J lost 5; bases outside the gene matches: 3. The CDR3 DNA reads as TGTGCCAGCAGTGGGACAGGTGATCAGCCCCAGCATTTT. It is translated as CASSGTGDQPQHF.

V and J are TRBV11-2 and TRBJ1-2, with TRBD1 as a possible D gene (5 bases). The CDR3 spans 13 residues. Looked up from germline, CDR1 is SGHAT and CDR2 is FQNNGV. Trimming removed 5 bases at V and 8 bases at J, with 15 bases between. The CDR3 nucleotides are TGTGCCAGCAGCAGCCCGAGGCGGGACGGCTACACCTTC. Its translation is CASSSPRRDGYTF.

The chain combines TRBV29-1 with TRBJ2-1, with TRBD1 identical over 9 bases. V lost 6 bases, J lost 6 bases, and 9 bases stayed unmatched. The CDR3 runs to 14 residues. CDR1 is SQVTM, CDR2 ANQGSEA, per germline. CDR3 in amino acids: CSVTTGQGFNEQFF. Here the CDR3 DNA reads TGCAGCGTCACCACGGGACAGGGCTTCAATGAGCAGTTCTTC.

J is TRBJ2-5 and V is TRBV6-4; 8 positions match TRBD1. The CDR3 runs to 18 residues. The J segment lost 2 bases and the V segment lost 0 bases, leaving 11 bases of the junction unmatched. Germline V CDR1 and CDR2: MRHNA, SNTAGT. The CDR3, as DNA: TGTGCCAGCAGTGACTCGATCATCAGGGGGCCATCTCAAGAGACCCAGTACTTC. Its protein is CASSDSIIRGPSQETQYF.

This clone is a singleton in its sample. CDR3 coding DNA: TGTGCCAGCAGCCTGGACAGGGACATTTTTCAGCCCCAGCATTTT. Encoded protein: CASSLDRDIFQPQHF. The rearrangement uses TRBV7-2 and TRBJ1-5, with TRBD1 matching 8 bases. From germline, CDR1 is SGHTA and CDR2 FQGNSA. The CDR3 is 15 amino acids. The V gene end was trimmed by 5 bases and the J gene end by 6 bases; junction bases not matched to a gene: 9.

The J gene is TRBJ1-2, the V gene TRBV7-2; 8 bases fit TRBD1. The CDR3 extends over 14 amino acids. The J segment lost 6 bases and the V segment lost 5 bases, leaving 8 bases of the junction unmatched. Germline V gene data show CDR1 as SGHTA and CDR2 as FQGNSA. DNA for the CDR3: TGTGCCAGCAGCAACCGGGACAGGAGGGATGGCTACACCTTC. This translates into CASSNRDRRDGYTF.

V and J are TRBV4-2 and TRBJ1-5; 9 nucleotides line up with TRBD1. Germline V CDR1 and CDR2: LGHNA, YNFKEQ. Unmatched junction bases numbered 4, after V lost 3 bases and J lost 1 base. The CDR3 loop spans 16 amino acids. DNA for the CDR3: TGTGCCAGCAGCCAGGACAGGGGCGGGAGCAATCAGCCCCAGCATTTT. Its protein is CASSQDRGGSNQPQHF.

The gene calls are TRBV7-2 and TRBJ2-3; 8 bases are shared with TRBD2. The CDR3 is made up of 17 amino acids. From germline, CDR1 is SGHTA and CDR2 FQGNSA. With 4 bases clipped from V and 2 bases from J, the junction kept 11 bases outside the gene matches. CDR3 sequence reads: CASSSLAGRGFTDTQYF. The CDR3 DNA reads TGTGCCAGCAGCTCTTTAGCGGGAAGGGGGTTCACAGATACGCAGTATTTT. The full variable domain, its missing parts supplied by reference TRBV7-2 and TRBJ2-3, is GAGVSQSPSNKVTEKGKDVELRCDPISGHTALYWYRQSLGQGLEFLIYFQGNSAPDKSGLPSDRFSAERTGGSVSTLTIQRTQQEDSAVYLCASSSLAGRGFTDTQYFGPGTRLTVL.

This chain connects TRBV10-3 to TRBJ1-1; D is uncertain. This CDR3 spans 12 amino acids. Germline CDR1 ENHRY, CDR2 SYGVKD. V lost 6 bases, J lost 1 base, and 6 bases lay in between. The CDR3 spells CAIRHPNTEAFF. The DNA for the CDR3 is TGTGCCATCAGGCACCCGAACACTGAAGCTTTCTTT.

J is TRBJ1-5 and V is TRBV28, with 9 bases lining up with TRBD1. Germline CDR1 reads MDHEN; CDR2 reads SYDVKM. The CDR3 runs to 17 residues. V was pared by 7 bases and J by 2 bases, with 12 bases of the junction left unmatched. CDR3: CASNYRTGERGNQPQHF. In DNA, the CDR3 is TGTGCCAGCAACTATAGGACAGGGGAAAGAGGCAATCAGCCCCAGCATTTT.